The entry below describes one T cell receptor (beta chain). The record originates from a study of blood T cell repertoires in COVID-19. Overall study: Collection of acute and convalescent COVID-19 samples took place in the United States, Italy and Spain. PBMCs, B-cell-depleted T cells, or T cells were the source of the cDNA or gDNA that made up the material.

The germline gives CDR1 SGHAT, CDR2 FQNNGV. This CDR3 spans 14 amino acids. The V end was cut by 3 bases, the J end by 9 bases, with 14 bases between. Per the authors' pipeline: Amplifying reference gene primers gave estimates of nucleated cell counts. Method: immunoSEQ multiplex PCR; TCRdb's copy keeps in-frame clones and lacks some. V and J calls and clone size are copied from that table; D and trimming were computed from the DNA. The sample lists 45,000 to 55,000 clones; 65% to 85% were seen once. The specimen sequenced was peripheral blood. The clonotype comes from a human donor in a cohort sampled during active COVID-19. The chain couples TRBV11-2 to TRBJ2-2; D may be TRBD2 (5 bases). The CDR3 is CASSFHATNRELFF. Here the CDR3 DNA reads TGTGCCAGCAGCTTTCACGCGACTAACCGGGAGCTGTTTTTT.